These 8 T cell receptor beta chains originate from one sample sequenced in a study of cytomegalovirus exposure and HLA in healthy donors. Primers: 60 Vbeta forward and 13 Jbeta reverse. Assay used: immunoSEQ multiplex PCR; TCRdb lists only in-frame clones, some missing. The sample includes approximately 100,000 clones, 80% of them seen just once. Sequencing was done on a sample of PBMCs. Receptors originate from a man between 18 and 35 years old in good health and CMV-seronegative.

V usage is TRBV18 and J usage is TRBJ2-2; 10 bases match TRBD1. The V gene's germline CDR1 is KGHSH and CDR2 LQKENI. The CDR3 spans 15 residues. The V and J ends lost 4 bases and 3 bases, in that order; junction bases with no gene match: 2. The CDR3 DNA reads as TGTGCCAGCTCACTGACAGGGGGCGACACCGGGGAGCTGTTTTTT. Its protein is CASSLTGGDTGELFF.

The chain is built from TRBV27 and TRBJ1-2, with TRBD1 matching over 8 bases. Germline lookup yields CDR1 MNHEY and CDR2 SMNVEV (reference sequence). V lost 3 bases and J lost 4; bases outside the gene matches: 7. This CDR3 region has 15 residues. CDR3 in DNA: TGTGCCAGCAGTTTGTCCGGTGACAGGGGCTATGGCTACACCTTC. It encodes CASSLSGDRGYGYTF.

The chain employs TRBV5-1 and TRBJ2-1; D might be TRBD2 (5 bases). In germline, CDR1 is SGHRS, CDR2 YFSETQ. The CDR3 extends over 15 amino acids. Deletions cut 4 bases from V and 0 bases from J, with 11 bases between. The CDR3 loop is CASSEDSGSYNEQFF. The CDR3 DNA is TGCGCCAGCAGCGAGGACTCAGGCTCCTACAATGAGCAGTTCTTC.

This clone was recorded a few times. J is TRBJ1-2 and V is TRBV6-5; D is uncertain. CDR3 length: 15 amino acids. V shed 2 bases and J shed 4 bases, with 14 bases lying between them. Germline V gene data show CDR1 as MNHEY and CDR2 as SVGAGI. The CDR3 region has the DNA TGTGCCAGCAGTTACAGCGGTTTGGGTTCCTATGGCTACACCTTC. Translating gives CASSYSGLGSYGYTF.

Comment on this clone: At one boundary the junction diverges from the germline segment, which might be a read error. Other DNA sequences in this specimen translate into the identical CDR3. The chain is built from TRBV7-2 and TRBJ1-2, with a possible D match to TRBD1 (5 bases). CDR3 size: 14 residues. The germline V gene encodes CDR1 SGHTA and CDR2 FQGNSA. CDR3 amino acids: CASSLGMGGHGYTF. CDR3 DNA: TGTGCCAGCAGCTTAGGGATGGGGGGTCATGGCTACACTTTC.

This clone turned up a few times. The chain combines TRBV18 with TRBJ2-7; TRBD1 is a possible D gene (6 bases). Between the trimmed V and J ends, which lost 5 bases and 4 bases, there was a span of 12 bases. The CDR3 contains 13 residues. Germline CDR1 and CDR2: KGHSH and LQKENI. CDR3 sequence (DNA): TGTGCCAGCTCAGCCGACAGGTGGTACGAGCAGTACTTC. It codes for CASSADRWYEQYF.

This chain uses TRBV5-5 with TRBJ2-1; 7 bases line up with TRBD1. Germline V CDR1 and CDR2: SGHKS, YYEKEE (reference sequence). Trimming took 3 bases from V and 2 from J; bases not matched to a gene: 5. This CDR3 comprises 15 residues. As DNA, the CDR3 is TGTGCCAGCAGCTCCGGGACAGATGCCTACAATGAGCAGTTCTTC. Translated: CASSSGTDAYNEQFF.

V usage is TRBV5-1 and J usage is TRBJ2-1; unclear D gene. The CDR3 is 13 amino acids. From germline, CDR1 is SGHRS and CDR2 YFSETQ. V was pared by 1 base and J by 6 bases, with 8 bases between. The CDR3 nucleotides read TGCGCCAGCAGCTTGAGGCGAGGCAATGAGCAGTTCTTC. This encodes CASSLRRGNEQFF.